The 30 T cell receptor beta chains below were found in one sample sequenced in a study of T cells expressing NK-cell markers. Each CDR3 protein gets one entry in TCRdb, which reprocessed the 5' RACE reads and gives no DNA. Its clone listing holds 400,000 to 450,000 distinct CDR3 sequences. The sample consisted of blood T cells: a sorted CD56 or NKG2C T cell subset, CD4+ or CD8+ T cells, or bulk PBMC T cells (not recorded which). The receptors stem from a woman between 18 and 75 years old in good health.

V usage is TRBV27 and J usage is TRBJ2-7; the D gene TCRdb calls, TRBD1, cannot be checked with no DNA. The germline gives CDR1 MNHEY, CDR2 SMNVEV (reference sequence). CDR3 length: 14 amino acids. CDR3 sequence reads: CASSFGGADYEQYF.

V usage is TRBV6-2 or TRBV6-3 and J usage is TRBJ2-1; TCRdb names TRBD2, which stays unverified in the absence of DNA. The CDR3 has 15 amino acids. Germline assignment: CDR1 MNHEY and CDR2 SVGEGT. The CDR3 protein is CASSLRSGGYNEQFF.

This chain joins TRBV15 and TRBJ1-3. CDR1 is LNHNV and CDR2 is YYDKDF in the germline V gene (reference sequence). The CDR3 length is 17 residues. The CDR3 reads CATSRDRELLSGNTIYF.

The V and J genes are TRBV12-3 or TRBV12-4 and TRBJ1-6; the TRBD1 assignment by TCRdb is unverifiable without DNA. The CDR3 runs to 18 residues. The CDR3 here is CASSSLTGASSYNSPLHF.

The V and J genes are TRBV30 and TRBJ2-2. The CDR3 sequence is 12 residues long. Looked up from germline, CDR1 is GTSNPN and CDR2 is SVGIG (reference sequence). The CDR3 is CAWTAWSGELFF.

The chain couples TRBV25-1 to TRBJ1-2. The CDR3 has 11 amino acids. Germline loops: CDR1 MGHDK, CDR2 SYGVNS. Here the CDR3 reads CANSDCLGYTF.

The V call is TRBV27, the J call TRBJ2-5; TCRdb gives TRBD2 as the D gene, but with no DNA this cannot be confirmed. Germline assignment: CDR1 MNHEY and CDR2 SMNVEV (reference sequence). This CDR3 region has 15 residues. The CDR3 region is CASSYTGTSSKTQYF.

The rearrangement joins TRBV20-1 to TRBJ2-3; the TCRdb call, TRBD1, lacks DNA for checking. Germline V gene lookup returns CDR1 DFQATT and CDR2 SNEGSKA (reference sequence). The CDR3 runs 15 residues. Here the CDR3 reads CSAQLAQGGADTQYF.

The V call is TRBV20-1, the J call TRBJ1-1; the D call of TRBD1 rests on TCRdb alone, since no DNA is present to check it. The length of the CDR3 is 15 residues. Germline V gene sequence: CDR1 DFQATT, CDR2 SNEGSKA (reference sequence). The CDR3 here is CSANYRGARNTEAFF.

This CDR3 is CASGFSGTNTGELFF. The gene calls are TRBV6-5 and TRBJ2-2; the TRBD2 assignment by TCRdb is unverifiable without DNA. Germline V gene sequence: CDR1 MNHEY, CDR2 SVGAGI. The CDR3 extends over 15 amino acids.

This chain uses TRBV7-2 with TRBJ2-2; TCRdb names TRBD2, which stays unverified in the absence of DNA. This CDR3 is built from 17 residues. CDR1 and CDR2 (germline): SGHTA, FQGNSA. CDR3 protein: CASSPRTSGPNTGELFF.

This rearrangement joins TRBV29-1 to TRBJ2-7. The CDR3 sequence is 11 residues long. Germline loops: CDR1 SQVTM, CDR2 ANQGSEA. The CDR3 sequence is CSVLDGYEQYF.

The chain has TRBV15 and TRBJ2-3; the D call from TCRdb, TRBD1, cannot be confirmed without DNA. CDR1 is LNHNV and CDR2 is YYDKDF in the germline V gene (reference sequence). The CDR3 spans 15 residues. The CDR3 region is CATSRDGTDTDTQYF. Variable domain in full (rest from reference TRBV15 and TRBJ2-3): DAMVIQNPRYQVTQFGKPVTLSCSQTLNHNVMYWYQQKSSQAPKLLFHYYDKDFNNEADTPDNFQSRRPNTSFCFLDIRSPGLGDTAMYLCATSRDGTDTDTQYFGPGTRLTVL.

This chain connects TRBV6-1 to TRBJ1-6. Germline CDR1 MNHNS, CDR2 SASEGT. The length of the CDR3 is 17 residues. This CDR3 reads CASTGTAGSGYNSPLHF.

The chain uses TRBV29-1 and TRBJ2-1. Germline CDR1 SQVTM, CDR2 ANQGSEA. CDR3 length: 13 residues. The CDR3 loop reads CSVVTLLINEQFF.

This CDR3 reads CASSWESGGFDSRGYTF. V is TRBV11-2 and J is TRBJ1-2; the D gene TCRdb calls, TRBD1, cannot be checked with no DNA. CDR1 is SGHAT, CDR2 FQNNGV, per germline. The CDR3 loop spans 17 amino acids. Using reference TRBV11-2 and TRBJ1-2 for the parts outside the CDR3, the full variable domain is EAGVAQSPRYKIIEKRQSVAFWCNPISGHATLYWYQQILGQGPKLLIQFQNNGVVDDSQLPKDRFSAERLKGVDSTLKIQPAKLEDSAVYLCASSWESGGFDSRGYTFGSGTRLTVV.

Here the CDR3 reads CSAPRSTYNSPLHF. J is TRBJ1-6 and V is TRBV20-1. CDR3 size: 14 residues. CDR1 DFQATT and CDR2 SNEGSKA come from the germline V gene (reference sequence).

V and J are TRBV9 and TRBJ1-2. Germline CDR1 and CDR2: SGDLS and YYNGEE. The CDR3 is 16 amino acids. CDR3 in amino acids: CASSPRVGLGPYGYTF.

This CDR3 is CASSLQGQQVKFF. This rearrangement joins TRBV7-9 to TRBJ2-1; no DNA is available, so the TRBD1 call from TCRdb remains unchecked. Per the germline V gene, CDR1 is SEHNR and CDR2 is FQNEAQ (reference sequence). The CDR3 has 13 amino acids.

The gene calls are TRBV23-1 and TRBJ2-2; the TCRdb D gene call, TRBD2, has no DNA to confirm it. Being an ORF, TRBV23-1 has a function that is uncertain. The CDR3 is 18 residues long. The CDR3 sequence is CASSQSPGLAGGAGELFF.

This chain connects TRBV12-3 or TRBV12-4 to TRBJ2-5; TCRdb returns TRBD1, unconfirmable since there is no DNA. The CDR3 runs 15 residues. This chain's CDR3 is CASSLAILTEETQYF.

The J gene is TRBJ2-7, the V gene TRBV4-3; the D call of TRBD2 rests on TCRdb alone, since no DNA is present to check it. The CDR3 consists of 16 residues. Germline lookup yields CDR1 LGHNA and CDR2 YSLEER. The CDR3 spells CASSQDLREVLYEQYF.

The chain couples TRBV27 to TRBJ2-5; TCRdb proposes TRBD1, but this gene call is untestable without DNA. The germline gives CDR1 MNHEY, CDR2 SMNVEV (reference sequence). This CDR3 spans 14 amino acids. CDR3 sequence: CASRSSRERETQYF.

CDR3 loop: CSATPVQGYQETQYF. J is TRBJ2-5 and V is TRBV29-1; the D call from TCRdb, TRBD1, cannot be confirmed without DNA. CDR3 length: 15 amino acids. Germline assignment: CDR1 SQVTM and CDR2 ANQGSEA.

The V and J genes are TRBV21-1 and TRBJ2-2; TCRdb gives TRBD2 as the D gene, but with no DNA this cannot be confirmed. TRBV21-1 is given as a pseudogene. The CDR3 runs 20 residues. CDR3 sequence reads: CASSKAGGKGLVKNTGELFF.

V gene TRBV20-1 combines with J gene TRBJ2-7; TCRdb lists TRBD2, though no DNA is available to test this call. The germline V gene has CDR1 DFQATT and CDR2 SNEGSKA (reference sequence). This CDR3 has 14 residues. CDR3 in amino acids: CSASGHGRGDEQYF.

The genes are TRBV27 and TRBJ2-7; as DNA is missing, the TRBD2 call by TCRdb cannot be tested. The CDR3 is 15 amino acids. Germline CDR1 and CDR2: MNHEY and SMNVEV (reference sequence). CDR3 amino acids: CASSPLAGVPYEQYF.

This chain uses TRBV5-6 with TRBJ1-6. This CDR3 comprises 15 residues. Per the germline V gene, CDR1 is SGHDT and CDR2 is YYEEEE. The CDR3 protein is CASSLNRLHNSPLHF.

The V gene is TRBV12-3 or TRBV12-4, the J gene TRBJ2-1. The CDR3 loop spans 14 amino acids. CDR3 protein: CASSLAGNYNEQFF.

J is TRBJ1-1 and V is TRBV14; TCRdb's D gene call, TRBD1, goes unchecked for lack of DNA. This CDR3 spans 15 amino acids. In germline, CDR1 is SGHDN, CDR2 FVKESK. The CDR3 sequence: CASSQEATGITEAFF.